The 31 T cell receptor beta chains listed next were all sequenced from one sample in a study of shared clonotypes between healthy human individuals. The assay was immunoSEQ multiplex PCR, and TCRdb's table has in-frame clones only and misses some. The repertoire holds 1 million to 1.3 million clones, with 70% to 80% as singletons. Input material: memory CD4+ T cells from PBMCs. Subset described: CD45RA-negative fraction. These receptors all come from a man aged 18 to 29 in good health. Some clones in this sample may be carry-over from other donors' samples.

This clone was counted only a few times. The gene calls are TRBV5-1 and TRBJ1-5, with 7 bases matching TRBD1. There are 18 residues in the CDR3. Germline V gene data show CDR1 as SGHRS and CDR2 as YFSETQ. V was pared by 3 bases and J by 2 bases, with 14 bases of the junction left unmatched. Here the CDR3 reads CASSYGPTGEGGNQPQHF. The CDR3 bases are TGCGCCAGCAGCTACGGACCAACAGGGGAGGGTGGCAATCAGCCCCAGCATTTT.

The V gene is TRBV18, the J gene TRBJ1-1, with a weak D call TRBD1 (5 bases). Germline V lookup: CDR1 KGHSH, CDR2 LQKENI. This CDR3 has 14 amino acids. V shed 2 bases and J shed 5 bases, with 12 bases lying between them. This chain's CDR3 is CASSPLKGLTEAFF. The CDR3 nucleotides read TGTGCCAGCTCACCATTGAAGGGGCTGACTGAAGCTTTCTTT.

The genes are TRBV5-6 and TRBJ2-1; a weak D match, TRBD1 (6 bases). Trimming shortened V by 4 bases and J by 0 bases, and 17 bases separated the two germline ends. The CDR3 is 17 residues long. The germline V gene has CDR1 SGHDT and CDR2 YYEEEE. The CDR3 is CASSATRGHYSYNEQFF. The DNA of the CDR3 is TGTGCCAGCAGCGCGACTCGGGGACACTACTCCTACAATGAGCAGTTCTTC. Complete variable domain (other parts from reference TRBV5-6 and TRBJ2-1): DAGVTQSPTHLIKTRGQQVTLRCSPKSGHDTVSWYQQALGQGPQFIFQYYEEEERQRGNFPDRFSGHQFPNYSSELNVNALLLGDSALYLCASSATRGHYSYNEQFFGPGTRLTVL.

The chain employs TRBV9 and TRBJ2-3, with no clear D. The V gene's germline CDR1 is SGDLS and CDR2 YYNGEE. The CDR3 spans 13 residues. The V end lost 3 bases, the J end lost 4 bases, and 9 bases lay between the germline ends. CDR3: CASSARVADTQYF. In nucleotides, the CDR3 is TGTGCCAGCAGCGCCCGGGTCGCAGATACGCAGTATTTT.

The rearrangement links TRBV10-3 to TRBJ2-7; 7 positions match TRBD2. The length of the CDR3 is 14 residues. V shed 6 bases and J 0 bases; nucleotides not matched to a gene: 5. The germline V gene encodes CDR1 ENHRY and CDR2 SYGVKD. CDR3 sequence (DNA): TGTGCCATCAGCCTTGGGGGGGTCTCCTACGAGCAGTACTTC. Protein: CAISLGGVSYEQYF.

CDR3 region: CASSRAPGYEQYF. CDR3 DNA: TGTGCCAGCAGCCGTGCCCCAGGTTACGAGCAGTACTTC. This chain uses TRBV28 with TRBJ2-7; unclear D gene. The germline gives CDR1 MDHEN, CDR2 SYDVKM. V shed 6 bases and J shed 4 bases, with 13 bases lying between them. This CDR3 region has 13 residues. Filled out from reference TRBV28 and TRBJ2-7, the complete variable domain reads DVKVTQSSRYLVKRTGEKVFLECVQDMDHENMFWYRQDPGLGLRLIYFSYDVKMKEKGDIPEGYSVSREKKERFSLILESASTNQTSMYLCASSRAPGYEQYFGPGTRLTVT.

The rearrangement joins TRBV11-2 to TRBJ1-1; 8 positions agree with TRBD1. This CDR3 is built from 13 residues. Germline lookup yields CDR1 SGHAT and CDR2 FQNNGV. Unmatched junction bases numbered 11, after V lost 6 bases and J lost 11 bases. This chain's CDR3 is CASRPDRVVRAFF. The CDR3 DNA is TGTGCCAGCAGGCCGGACAGGGTTGTACGGGCTTTCTTT.

The CDR3 region has the DNA TGTGCCAGCTCACCCGGCCCGGGACGAACGGAGACCCAGTACTTC. Translating gives CASSPGPGRTETQYF. The chain couples TRBV18 to TRBJ2-5; possibly TRBD1 or TRBD2 for D (5 bases each). The CDR3 length is 15 residues. Germline assignment: CDR1 KGHSH and CDR2 LQKENI. Trimming took off 3 bases at V and 5 bases at J, with 16 bases between the two ends.

V gene TRBV5-1 combines with J gene TRBJ1-5, with D unresolved. The CDR3 runs 13 residues. V lost 1 base to trimming and J lost 7 bases, with 9 bases between them. Germline CDR1 SGHRS, CDR2 YFSETQ. CDR3 protein: CASSLNVGQPQHF. The CDR3 coding sequence is TGCGCCAGCAGCTTGAATGTGGGGCAGCCCCAGCATTTT.

The chain joins TRBV25-1 to TRBJ1-2, with 9 nucleotides matching TRBD1. The CDR3 runs 17 residues. From germline, CDR1 is MGHDK and CDR2 SYGVNS. With V trimmed by 2 bases and J by 6 bases, 13 bases remained unmatched. CDR3 loop: CASSEEVTGTGKDGYTF. In DNA form, the CDR3 reads TGTGCCAGCAGTGAAGAGGTGACAGGGACAGGGAAAGATGGCTACACCTTC.

This chain's CDR3 is CASRSQGLYGEAFF. Here the CDR3 DNA reads TGTGCCAGCAGATCACAGGGTCTTTACGGTGAAGCTTTCTTT. V and J are TRBV6-1 and TRBJ1-1, with D possibly being TRBD1 (6 bases). The CDR3 spans 14 residues. Germline-derived CDR1 and CDR2 are MNHNS and SASEGT. The V end lost 6 bases, the J end lost 7 bases, and 18 bases lay between the germline ends.

A word on this clone: One junction end disagrees with the germline gene, perhaps due to a read error. This sequence joins TRBV7-9 and TRBJ1-2, with D tentatively TRBD1 (5 bases). CDR1 and CDR2 from the germline V gene are SEHNR and FQNEAQ (reference sequence). CDR3 length equals 11 residues. CDR3 amino acids: CASSLESGHRF. The CDR3 bases are TGTGCCAGCAGCTTAGAGTCCGGACACCGCTTC. The full variable domain, with the rest looked up from reference TRBV7-9 and TRBJ1-2, is DTGVSQNPRHKITKRGQNVTFRCDPISEHNRLYWYRQTLGQGPEFLTYFQNEAQLEKSRLLSDRFSAERPKGSFSTLEIQRTEQGDSAMYLCASSLESGHRFGSGTRLTVV.

The genes are TRBV5-1 and TRBJ1-4; D unresolved. Between the trimmed V and J ends, which lost 5 bases and 3 bases, there was a span of 11 bases. CDR1 and CDR2 from the germline V gene are SGHRS and YFSETQ. The CDR3 sequence is 14 residues long. The CDR3 here is CASRLGRANEKLFF. The CDR3 coding sequence is TGCGCCAGCAGACTTGGTCGGGCTAATGAAAAACTGTTTTTT.

This clone was picked up a small number of times. The chain employs TRBV2 and TRBJ1-1; 8 bases are shared with TRBD1. The J segment lost 4 bases and the V segment lost 8 bases, leaving 3 bases of the junction unmatched. Germline CDR1 and CDR2: SNHLY and FYNNEI. This CDR3 region has 12 residues. The CDR3 spells CASRQGSTEAFF. The DNA for the CDR3 is TGTGCCAGCCGACAGGGGAGCACTGAAGCTTTCTTT.

The J gene is TRBJ2-1, the V gene TRBV4-3; D may be TRBD2 (5 bases). The CDR3 sequence is 14 residues long. V lost 0 bases and J 6 bases, leaving 9 bases between the germline ends. CDR1 and CDR2 (germline): LGHNA, YSLEER. CDR3: CASSQEIASNEQFF. CDR3 coding DNA: TGCGCCAGCAGCCAAGAGATAGCGAGCAATGAGCAGTTCTTC.

This clone was seen more than once but under ten times. CDR3 protein: CSVYRGNTIYF. The CDR3 DNA sequence: TGCAGCGTTTACCGGGGAAACACCATATATTTT. The chain recombines TRBV29-1 with TRBJ1-3; D gene uncertain. Trimming cost V 5 bases and J 4 bases, with 6 bases left between them. The V gene's germline CDR1 is SQVTM and CDR2 ANQGSEA. The CDR3 sequence is 11 residues long.

This clone was recorded only once. This chain links TRBV5-6 with TRBJ1-2; D possibly corresponds to TRBD1 (6 bases). CDR3 length equals 14 residues. Germline CDR1 SGHDT, CDR2 YYEEEE. V lost 2 bases and J lost 0, with 8 bases in between. The CDR3 sequence is CASSLQGANYGYTF. The CDR3 nucleotides read TGTGCCAGCAGCTTACAGGGAGCTAACTATGGCTACACCTTC. Full variable domain (outside the CDR3, taken from reference TRBV5-6 and TRBJ1-2): DAGVTQSPTHLIKTRGQQVTLRCSPKSGHDTVSWYQQALGQGPQFIFQYYEEEERQRGNFPDRFSGHQFPNYSSELNVNALLLGDSALYLCASSLQGANYGYTFGSGTRLTVV.

The chain carries TRBV10-3 and TRBJ2-1; D ambiguous. The CDR3 loop spans 14 amino acids. The V end lost 8 bases, the J end lost 5 bases, and 16 bases lay between the germline ends. In germline, CDR1 is ENHRY, CDR2 SYGVKD. The CDR3 region is CAISGYLSHNEQFF. Written as DNA, the CDR3 is TGTGCCATCTCGGGCTACCTTAGTCACAATGAGCAGTTCTTC.

The chain joins TRBV29-1 to TRBJ2-1; D gene ambiguous. CDR1 is SQVTM and CDR2 is ANQGSEA in the germline V gene. Trimming pared 7 bases from V and 7 bases from J, leaving 17 bases between. This CDR3 has 13 amino acids. CDR3 sequence reads: CSGGGQNENEQFF. CDR3 nucleotide sequence: TGCAGCGGGGGTGGGCAGAATGAAAATGAGCAGTTCTTC.

This clone was seen at least ten times. The V and J genes are TRBV28 and TRBJ2-7, with TRBD1 as a possible D gene (5 bases). The CDR3 extends over 13 amino acids. Germline CDR1 MDHEN, CDR2 SYDVKM. V lost 3 bases and J lost 6, with 12 bases in between. This CDR3 is CASSFAGYGEQYF. The CDR3 bases are TGTGCCAGCAGTTTTGCAGGGTACGGCGAGCAGTACTTC.

The J gene is TRBJ1-6, the V gene TRBV30; D not certain. The CDR3 is 11 amino acids. CDR1 and CDR2 (germline): GTSNPN, SVGIG (reference sequence). V was shortened by 2 bases and J by 10 bases, with 6 bases between the two germline ends. CDR3 in DNA: TGTGCCTGGAGTAACCAATCACCCCTCCACTTT. Translated: CAWSNQSPLHF.

CDR3 DNA sequence: TGTGCCAGCAGCTCCCTGGGGGCCTACGAGCAGTACTTC. Amino acid sequence: CASSSLGAYEQYF. The genes are TRBV13 and TRBJ2-5; D is perhaps TRBD1 or TRBD2 (5 bases each). The J call may be in error: the DNA end matches TRBJ2-7 better. CDR1 PRHDT and CDR2 FYEKMQ come from the germline V gene (reference sequence). CDR3 length equals 13 residues.

V is TRBV29-1 and J is TRBJ2-7; D possibly uses TRBD1 or TRBD2 (5 bases each). This CDR3 comprises 14 residues. V gave up 6 bases and J gave up 3 bases, with 18 bases separating them. Looked up from germline, CDR1 is SQVTM and CDR2 is ANQGSEA. The DNA of the CDR3 is TGCAGCGTCCTTGAGGGGACCAAGAACTACGAGCAGTACTTC. Amino acids: CSVLEGTKNYEQYF.

In its sample, this clone was seen a few times. The V call is TRBV30, the J call TRBJ2-2; D ambiguous. The CDR3 is 13 amino acids. The germline V gene has CDR1 GTSNPN and CDR2 SVGIG (reference sequence). V lost 3 bases, J lost 5 bases, and 10 bases lay in between. CDR3 coding DNA: TGTGCCTGGAGCCGGACCGGGACCGGGGAGCTGTTTTTT. Translation: CAWSRTGTGELFF.

The CDR3 DNA is TGTGCCAGCAGCCTCGACTCACCTTCGGATACGCAGTATTTT. Translating gives CASSLDSPSDTQYF. J is TRBJ2-3 and V is TRBV5-4; D gene uncertain. V lost 4 bases and J lost 6, with 15 bases in between. This CDR3 is built from 14 residues. Germline V gives CDR1 SGHNT, CDR2 YYREEE (reference sequence).

The chain uses TRBV5-1 and TRBJ1-2, with 8 bases aligning to TRBD1. Losses at the gene ends were 3 bases for V and 3 bases for J; bases not matched to a gene: 4. CDR3 length: 14 amino acids. CDR1 is SGHRS and CDR2 is YFSETQ in the germline V gene. CDR3 coding DNA: TGCGCCAGCAGCTCGACAGGGGACGACTATGGCTACACCTTC. Encoded protein: CASSSTGDDYGYTF.

This sequence joins TRBV5-1 and TRBJ2-7; 9 bases agree with TRBD2. The ends lost 4 bases at V and 3 bases at J; junction bases unmatched: 11. CDR3 size: 16 residues. Germline assignment: CDR1 SGHRS and CDR2 YFSETQ. This CDR3 reads CASSGQSGRLLYEQYF. As DNA, the CDR3 is TGCGCCAGCAGCGGGCAGAGCGGGAGGCTACTCTACGAGCAGTACTTC.

The CDR3 protein is CASSAGTGGQETQYF. CDR3 in DNA: TGTGCCAGCTCCGCCGGGACAGGGGGACAAGAGACCCAGTACTTC. J is TRBJ2-5 and V is TRBV18, with 11 bases identical to TRBD1. The germline CDR1 and CDR2 sequences are KGHSH and LQKENI. The length of the CDR3 is 15 residues. The V and J ends lost 6 bases and 2 bases, in that order; junction bases with no gene match: 5.

The V call is TRBV7-9, the J call TRBJ2-3; D gene uncertain. The length of the CDR3 is 12 residues. Trimming removed 3 bases from V and 8 bases from J, with 9 bases in between. Germline-derived CDR1 and CDR2 are SEHNR and FQNEAQ (reference sequence). The CDR3 spells CASSLEQATQYF. In nucleotides, the CDR3 is TGTGCCAGCAGCTTGGAGCAAGCTACGCAGTATTTT.

This chain links TRBV5-1 with TRBJ2-3; 7 bases are a match to TRBD1. The V gene end was trimmed by 5 bases and the J gene end by 1 base; junction bases not matched to a gene: 19. The CDR3 is 19 residues long. Germline-derived CDR1 and CDR2 are SGHRS and YFSETQ. CDR3 DNA sequence: TGCGCCAGCAGTGGACAGGTACCAAAAGAAGAAACACGCACAGATACGCAGTATTTT. Translating gives CASSGQVPKEETRTDTQYF. The full variable domain, in which reference TRBV5-1 and TRBJ2-3 provide the parts outside the CDR3, is KAGVTQTPRYLIKTRGQQVTLSCSPISGHRSVSWYQQTPGQGLQFLFEYFSETQRNKGNFPGRFSGRQFSNSRSEMNVSTLELGDSALYLCASSGQVPKEETRTDTQYFGPGTRLTVL.

CDR3 sequence reads: CASSRTGARGYTF. The CDR3 DNA is TGTGCCAGCAGCCGTACAGGGGCCAGGGGCTACACCTTC. The rearrangement links TRBV7-9 to TRBJ1-2, with 7 bases matching TRBD1. Germline V gene sequence: CDR1 SEHNR, CDR2 FQNEAQ (reference sequence). V dropped 5 bases and J dropped 8; count of bases not matched to a gene: 8. There are 13 residues in the CDR3.